These 17 T cell receptor beta chains share one sample of origin, sequenced in a study of glioma-infiltrating T cells after dendritic cell vaccination. Produced via immunoSEQ multiplex PCR; TCRdb's table is partial and in-frame only. This repertoire shows tens of thousands of clones, 82% found once; its top ten account for approximately 2.3%. The sequencing here drew on blood, taken before dendritic cell vaccination. These receptors were collected from a human donor with glioblastoma.

The rearrangement uses TRBV6-6 and TRBJ2-5; TRBD1 is a possible D gene (8 bases). Trimming shortened V by 4 bases and J by 5 bases, and 20 bases separated the two germline ends. The CDR3 has 16 residues. CDR1 and CDR2 (germline): MNHNY, SVGAGI (reference sequence). The CDR3 region is CASSSDRGWREETQYF. The CDR3 nucleotides are TGTGCCAGCAGTTCCGACAGGGGTTGGCGGGAGGAGACCCAGTACTTC.

The V gene is TRBV11-2, the J gene TRBJ1-6; D is undetermined. The V end lost 1 base, the J end lost 7 bases, and 11 bases lay between the germline ends. Per the germline V gene, CDR1 is SGHAT and CDR2 is FQNNGV. The CDR3 sequence is 15 residues long. CDR3 in DNA: TGTGCCAGCAGCTTAGGAGGGTTTGACAATTCACCCCTCCACTTT. Its translation is CASSLGGFDNSPLHF.

The chain links TRBV5-1 to TRBJ2-7, with 9 bases lining up with TRBD1. Per germline, CDR1 SGHRS and CDR2 YFSETQ. V lost 0 bases, J lost 5 bases, and 3 bases stayed unmatched. CDR3 length: 14 residues. CDR3 region: CASSLGTGGDEQYV. CDR3 sequence (DNA): TGCGCCAGCAGCTTGGGAACAGGGGGCGACGAGCAGTACGTC.

This chain joins TRBV5-4 and TRBJ2-1, with 7 positions matching TRBD2. J lost 7 bases, V lost 0 bases, and 13 bases had no gene match. The CDR3 sequence is 17 residues long. Germline V gene sequence: CDR1 SGHNT, CDR2 YYREEE (reference sequence). CDR3 loop: CASSLGWGERGYNEQFF. The CDR3 bases are TGTGCCAGCAGCTTGGGCTGGGGGGAGCGGGGTTATAATGAGCAGTTCTTC.

The rearrangement links TRBV5-6 to TRBJ1-2; 10 nucleotides match TRBD1. This CDR3 contains 17 residues. Germline CDR1 is SGHDT and CDR2 is YYEEEE. Germline trimming cut 0 bases from V and 0 bases from J; bases unmatched to any gene: 5. In nucleotides, the CDR3 is TGTGCCAGCAGCTTGGGGACAGGGGGTTCTTCTAACTATGGCTACACCTTC. Its protein product is CASSLGTGGSSNYGYTF.

The chain joins TRBV27 to TRBJ2-5, with TRBD1 identical over 9 bases. Germline V gene lookup returns CDR1 MNHEY and CDR2 SMNVEV (reference sequence). This CDR3 is 13 amino acids long. Trimming took 6 bases from V and 4 from J; bases not matched to a gene: 3. The chain's CDR3 is CASREQGAETQYF. Here the CDR3 DNA reads TGTGCCAGCAGGGAACAGGGGGCAGAGACCCAGTACTTC.

This chain's CDR3 is CASSLSGSSGNTIYF. CDR3 nucleotide sequence: TGCGCCAGCAGCTTGAGTGGCAGCTCTGGAAACACCATATATTTT. The chain combines TRBV5-1 with TRBJ1-3; D is undetermined. Trimming took 1 base from V and 0 from J, leaving 8 bases between them. The CDR3 is made up of 15 amino acids. Germline V lookup: CDR1 SGHRS, CDR2 YFSETQ.

CDR3 bases: TGTGCCAGCAGCTCCATCAATCCGGGACAGGGGGTTCGGAACTATGGCTACACCTTC. As protein: CASSSINPGQGVRNYGYTF. J is TRBJ1-2 and V is TRBV11-2; 11 bases match TRBD1. Germline V gives CDR1 SGHAT, CDR2 FQNNGV. V trimming: 4 bases; J trimming: 2 bases; junction bases outside the gene matches: 15. This CDR3 has 19 amino acids.

The chain uses TRBV7-6 and TRBJ1-4; 8 nucleotides match TRBD1. This CDR3 is 18 amino acids long. Germline V lookup: CDR1 SGHVS, CDR2 FNYEAQ. V lost 1 base to trimming and J lost 4 bases; unmatched junction nucleotides: 11. DNA for the CDR3: TGTGCCAGCAGCTTAGAGTCACCCCAGGGGGCGGGTAATGAAAAACTGTTTTTT. It specifies CASSLESPQGAGNEKLFF.

The chain employs TRBV28 and TRBJ1-1; 7 bases are shared with TRBD1. Germline-derived CDR1 and CDR2 are MDHEN and SYDVKM. V lost 4 bases, J lost 6 bases, and 8 bases stayed unmatched. This CDR3 spans 14 amino acids. The DNA of the CDR3 is TGTGCCAGCAGTTCCCCGGCAGGGGGACCTGAAGCTTTCTTT. Translation: CASSSPAGGPEAFF.

In this sample, this clone turned up a few times. This chain connects TRBV6-5 to TRBJ2-2; D is perhaps TRBD1 (5 bases). The germline V gene encodes CDR1 MNHEY and CDR2 SVGAGI. The CDR3 length is 16 residues. The ends were cut back, 0 bases at V and 9 bases at J, with 17 bases in the middle. The CDR3 sequence is CASSYSISGLTRELFF. Written as DNA, the CDR3 is TGTGCCAGCAGTTACTCGATATCAGGGCTTACTAGGGAGCTGTTTTTT.

In this sample, this clone turned up a few times. This chain uses TRBV20-1 with TRBJ1-4; no clear D gene. This CDR3 region has 11 residues. V lost 6 bases, J lost 4 bases, and 6 bases lay in between. Germline loops: CDR1 DFQATT, CDR2 SNEGSKA (reference sequence). This CDR3 reads CSAHDNEKLFF. The CDR3 DNA sequence: TGCAGTGCACACGATAATGAAAAACTGTTTTTT.

The genes are TRBV15 and TRBJ2-7, with TRBD2 as a possible D gene (5 bases). Germline CDR1 is LNHNV and CDR2 is YYDKDF (reference sequence). V was pared by 5 bases and J by 5 bases, with 10 bases between. This CDR3 is 12 amino acids long. The CDR3 is CATSFLGNEQYF. The CDR3 nucleotides are TGTGCCACCAGCTTTCTCGGGAACGAGCAGTACTTC.

This chain links TRBV19 with TRBJ2-2; a weak D match, TRBD1 (6 bases). In germline, CDR1 is LNHDA, CDR2 SQIVND (reference sequence). Deletions cut 6 bases from V and 7 bases from J, with 15 bases between. There are 14 residues in the CDR3. The CDR3 DNA reads TGTGCCAGTAGACGAGGGGGTGACGGCGGGGAGCTGTTTTTT. Protein product: CASRRGGDGGELFF.

This clone was found once. The rearrangement links TRBV11-2 to TRBJ2-2, with 10 positions matching TRBD2. Germline V gene sequence: CDR1 SGHAT, CDR2 FQNNGV. The J segment lost 4 bases and the V segment lost 3 bases, leaving 8 bases of the junction unmatched. CDR3 length equals 17 residues. The CDR3 loop is CASSFRLAGASTGELFF. CDR3 DNA: TGTGCCAGCAGCTTTCGGCTAGCGGGAGCCAGCACCGGGGAGCTGTTTTTT. Full variable domain (rest looked up from reference TRBV11-2 and TRBJ2-2): EAGVAQSPRYKIIEKRQSVAFWCNPISGHATLYWYQQILGQGPKLLIQFQNNGVVDDSQLPKDRFSAERLKGVDSTLKIQPAKLEDSAVYLCASSFRLAGASTGELFFGEGSRLTVL.

The chain carries TRBV18 and TRBJ1-6; D remains ambiguous. V was pared by 2 bases and J by 1 base, with 9 bases between. The CDR3 totals 16 residues. CDR1 and CDR2 from the germline V gene are KGHSH and LQKENI. CDR3 sequence (DNA): TGTGCCAGCTCACCAGCATCGACTTCCTATAATTCACCCCTCCACTTT. Translation: CASSPASTSYNSPLHF.

The rearrangement joins TRBV9 to TRBJ2-1; tentatively, D is TRBD1 (6 bases). CDR3 size: 15 residues. Trimming took 0 bases from V and 0 from J, leaving 7 bases between them. CDR1 SGDLS and CDR2 YYNGEE come from the germline V gene. The CDR3: CASSVVDSSYNEQFF. CDR3 bases: TGTGCCAGCAGCGTAGTGGACAGCTCCTACAATGAGCAGTTCTTC.